What follows are 9 T cell receptor beta chains derived from one specimen sequenced in a study of beta chain features in type 1 diabetes. General study points: In all four CD4+ subsets, TCRB CDR3 length was significantly, moderately reduced in type 1 diabetes.

No antigen has been identified for these receptors. Expressed TCRB transcripts were sequenced after all isolated RNA was converted to cDNA. The table came from immunoSEQ multiplex PCR; TCRdb's copy has only in-frame clones and leaves some out. This repertoire shows 120,000 or so clones, roughly 17% found once; its top ten account for around 2.7%. Source material: central memory CD4+ T cells from blood. These receptors originate from a man younger than 30 with type 1 diabetes.

J is TRBJ2-1 and V is TRBV9; 8 nucleotides line up with TRBD1. CDR3 size: 14 residues. The germline V gene encodes CDR1 SGDLS and CDR2 YYNGEE. Trimming at V came to 3 bases and at J to 5 bases, leaving 4 bases not matched to a gene. CDR3 in amino acids: CASSADRANNEQFF. CDR3 in DNA: TGTGCCAGCAGCGCGGACAGGGCCAACAATGAGCAGTTCTTC.

The table lists this clone with many counts. CDR3 in amino acids: CASSPLETGELFF. The CDR3 coding sequence is TGTGCCAGCTCACCCCTGGAAACCGGGGAGCTGTTTTTT. This chain connects TRBV18 to TRBJ2-2; D remains ambiguous. V shed 3 bases and J shed 5 bases, with 7 bases lying between them. The CDR3 length is 13 residues. Looked up from germline, CDR1 is KGHSH and CDR2 is LQKENI.

This chain joins TRBV11-1 and TRBJ2-7; 10 bases are a match to TRBD1. The CDR3 has 16 amino acids. V dropped 5 bases and J dropped 6; count of bases not matched to a gene: 13. Germline CDR1 reads SGHAT; CDR2 reads FQDESV (reference sequence). The CDR3 loop reads CASSPDRDRGESEQYF. The CDR3 DNA reads TGTGCCAGCAGCCCCGACCGGGACAGGGGCGAGAGCGAGCAGTACTTC.

This chain uses TRBV6-1 with TRBJ2-3; no reliable D call. Germline V lookup: CDR1 MNHNS, CDR2 SASEGT. The ends were cut back, 6 bases at V and 3 bases at J, with 13 bases in the middle. This CDR3 is 14 amino acids long. The CDR3 DNA reads as TGTGCCAGCAGGGACGGTCCCGGAACAGATACGCAGTATTTT. Translated, it gives CASRDGPGTDTQYF.

This clone turned up a few times. The chain is built from TRBV6-5 and TRBJ2-6, with D tentatively TRBD2 (5 bases). The V end lost 6 bases, the J end lost 2 bases, and 11 bases lay between the germline ends. The CDR3 length is 15 residues. CDR1 MNHEY and CDR2 SVGAGI come from the germline V gene. CDR3 in DNA: TGTGCCAGCAGCCAACAGCGGACTGGGGCCAACGTCCTGACTTTC. Amino acid sequence: CASSQQRTGANVLTF.

This clone has just a few counts. The rearrangement joins TRBV18 to TRBJ2-7; 12 nucleotides match TRBD1. The CDR3 loop spans 14 amino acids. V lost 0 bases, J lost 12 bases, and 6 bases stayed unmatched. Germline V lookup: CDR1 KGHSH, CDR2 LQKENI. CDR3: CASSPPGQGAGMYF. The CDR3 coding sequence is TGTGCCAGCTCACCACCGGGACAGGGGGCGGGTATGTACTTC.

Regarding this clone: The sample holds other DNA sequences that translate to the same CDR3. The rearrangement uses TRBV29-1 and TRBJ2-3; D not resolved. V lost 6 bases and J 7 bases, leaving 5 bases between the germline ends. Germline CDR1 is SQVTM and CDR2 is ANQGSEA. This CDR3 comprises 9 residues. CDR3 region: CSVGNTQYF. The CDR3 DNA reads TGCAGCGTCGGTAATACGCAGTATTTT.

This chain connects TRBV7-2 to TRBJ1-1; D remains ambiguous. Deletions cut 1 base from V and 2 bases from J, with 8 bases between. This CDR3 comprises 14 residues. Germline CDR1 is SGHTA and CDR2 is FQGNSA. The CDR3 protein is CASSLGMGNTEAFF. CDR3 coding DNA: TGTGCCAGCAGCTTAGGAATGGGTAACACTGAAGCTTTCTTT.

This chain joins TRBV12-5 and TRBJ2-5; perhaps D is TRBD1 or TRBD2 (5 bases each). Germline V lookup: CDR1 LGHNT, CDR2 FRNRAP. CDR3 length: 15 residues. Trimming took 1 base from V and 2 from J, leaving 11 bases between them. The CDR3 DNA follows: TGTGCTAGTGGTTTGGGTGGGGACGGACAAGAGACCCAGTACTTC. Residues: CASGLGGDGQETQYF.